This T cell receptor beta chain originates from a study of control samples from healthy donors and cancer patients (dated by TCRdb to the early 2020s). The protocol used for the library was the immunoSEQ multiplex PCR assay. TCRdb's version of the immuneACCESS table is confined to in-frame rearrangements and falls short of the full clone set. An unresolved V gene accounts for under half of the shortfall where checked; the remainder is of unknown origin. In this sample the table shows 150,000 to 200,000 clones, about 92% of which occur a single time. Approximately 1.5% of the sample is held by the ten biggest clonotypes. CDR1 LNHDA and CDR2 SQIVND are derived from the germline V gene (reference sequence). From the cysteine up to the phenylalanine, the CDR3 has a length of 15 residues. Only CDR3 DNA remains: 45 bases, in frame from the first base. V is cut back by 6 bases and J by 4 bases, with 5 bases in the junction unmatched.

With respect to this clone: Its specific antigen is unknown. There are no base qualities to consult, and no much larger clone falls within one base.

Recombination joined TRBV19 with TRBJ2-2, with 10 bases matching TRBD1. The sequence came from a man aged 30 to 39 in good health. The sample consisted of blood. The DNA is as follows: TGTGCCAGTAGAGACAGGGGGCAGGGCACCGGGGAGCTGTTTTTT. The encoded protein is CASRDRGQGTGELFF.